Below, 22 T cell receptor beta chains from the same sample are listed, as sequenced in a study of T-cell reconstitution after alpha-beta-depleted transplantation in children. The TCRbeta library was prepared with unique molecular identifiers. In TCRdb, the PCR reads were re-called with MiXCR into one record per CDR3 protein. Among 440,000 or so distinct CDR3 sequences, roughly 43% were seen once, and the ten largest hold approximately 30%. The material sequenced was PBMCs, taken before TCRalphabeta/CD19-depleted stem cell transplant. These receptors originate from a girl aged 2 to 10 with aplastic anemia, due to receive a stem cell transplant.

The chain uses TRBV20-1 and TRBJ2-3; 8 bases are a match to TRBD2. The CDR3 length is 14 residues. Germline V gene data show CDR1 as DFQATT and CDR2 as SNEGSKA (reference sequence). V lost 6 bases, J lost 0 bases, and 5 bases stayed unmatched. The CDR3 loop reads CSAPTSGSTDTQYF. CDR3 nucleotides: TGCAGTGCCCCCACTAGCGGTAGCACAGATACGCAGTATTTT.

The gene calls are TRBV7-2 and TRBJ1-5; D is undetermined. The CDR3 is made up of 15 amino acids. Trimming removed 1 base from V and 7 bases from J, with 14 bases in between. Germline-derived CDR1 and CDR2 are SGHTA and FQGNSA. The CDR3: CASSLVGPGGQPQHF. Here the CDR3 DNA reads TGTGCCAGCAGCTTAGTGGGTCCAGGCGGACAGCCCCAGCATTTT. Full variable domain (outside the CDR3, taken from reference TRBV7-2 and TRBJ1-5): GAGVSQSPSNKVTEKGKDVELRCDPISGHTALYWYRQSLGQGLEFLIYFQGNSAPDKSGLPSDRFSAERTGGSVSTLTIQRTQQEDSAVYLCASSLVGPGGQPQHFGDGTRLSIL.

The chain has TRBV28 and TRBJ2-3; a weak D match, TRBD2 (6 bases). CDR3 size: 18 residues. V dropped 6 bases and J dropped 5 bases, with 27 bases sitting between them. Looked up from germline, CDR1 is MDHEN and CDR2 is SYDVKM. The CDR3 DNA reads TGTGCCAGCAGCCCTCTCGCCCAACTAGCTCTGTTTATAGATACGCAGTATTTT. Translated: CASSPLAQLALFIDTQYF.

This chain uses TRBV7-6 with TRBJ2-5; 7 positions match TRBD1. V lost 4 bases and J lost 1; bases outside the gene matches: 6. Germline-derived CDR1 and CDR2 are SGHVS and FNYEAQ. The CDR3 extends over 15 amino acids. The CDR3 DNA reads TGTGCCAGCAGCTCTTCCGACAGGGCCCAAGAGACCCAGTACTTC. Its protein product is CASSSSDRAQETQYF.

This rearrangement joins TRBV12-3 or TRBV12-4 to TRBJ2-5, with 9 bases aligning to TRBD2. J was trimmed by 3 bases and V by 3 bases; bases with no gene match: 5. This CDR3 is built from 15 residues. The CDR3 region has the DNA TGTGCCAGCAGTTTTTCGGCGGGGGGGAAAGAGACCCAGTACTTC. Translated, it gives CASSFSAGGKETQYF.

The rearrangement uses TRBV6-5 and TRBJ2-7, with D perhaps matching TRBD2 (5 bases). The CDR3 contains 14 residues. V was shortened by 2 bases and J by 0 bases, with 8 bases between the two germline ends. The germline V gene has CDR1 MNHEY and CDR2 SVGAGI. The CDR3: CASSYASFSYEQYF. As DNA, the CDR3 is TGTGCCAGCAGTTACGCTAGCTTCTCCTACGAGCAGTACTTC.

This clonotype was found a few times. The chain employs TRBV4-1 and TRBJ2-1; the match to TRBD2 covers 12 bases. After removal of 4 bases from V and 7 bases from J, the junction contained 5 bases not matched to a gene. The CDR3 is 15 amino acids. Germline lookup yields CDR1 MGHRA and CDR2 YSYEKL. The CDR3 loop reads CASSRLAGVGNEQFF. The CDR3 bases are TGCGCCAGCAGCCGACTAGCGGGAGTGGGTAATGAGCAGTTCTTC.

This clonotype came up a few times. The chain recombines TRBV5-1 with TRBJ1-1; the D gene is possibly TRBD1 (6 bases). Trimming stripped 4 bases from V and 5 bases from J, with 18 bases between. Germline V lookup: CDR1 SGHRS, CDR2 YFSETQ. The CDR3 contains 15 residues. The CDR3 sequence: CASSPQGPVETEAFF. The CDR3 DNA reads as TGCGCCAGCAGCCCCCAGGGGCCCGTTGAGACTGAAGCTTTCTTT.

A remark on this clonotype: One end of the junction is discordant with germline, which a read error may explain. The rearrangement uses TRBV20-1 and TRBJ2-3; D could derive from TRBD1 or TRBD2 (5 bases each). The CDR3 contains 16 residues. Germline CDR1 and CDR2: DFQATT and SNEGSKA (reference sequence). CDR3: CSARSHLPGPTYTQYF. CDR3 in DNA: TGCAGTGCTAGAAGTCACCTCCCGGGACCCACATATACGCAGTATTTT.

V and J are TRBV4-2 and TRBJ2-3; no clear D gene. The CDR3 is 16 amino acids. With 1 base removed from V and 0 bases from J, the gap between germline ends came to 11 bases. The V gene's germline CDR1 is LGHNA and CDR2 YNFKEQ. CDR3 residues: CASSQVKSVSTDTQYF. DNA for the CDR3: TGTGCCAGCAGCCAAGTGAAGAGCGTGAGCACAGATACGCAGTATTTT.

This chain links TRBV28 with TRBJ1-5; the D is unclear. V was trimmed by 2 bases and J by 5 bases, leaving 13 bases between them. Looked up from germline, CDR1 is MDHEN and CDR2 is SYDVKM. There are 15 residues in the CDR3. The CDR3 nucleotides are TGTGCCAGCAGTTTAGGAGACCCCTCTTATCAGCCCCAGCATTTT. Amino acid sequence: CASSLGDPSYQPQHF. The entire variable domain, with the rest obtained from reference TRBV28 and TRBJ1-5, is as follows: DVKVTQSSRYLVKRTGEKVFLECVQDMDHENMFWYRQDPGLGLRLIYFSYDVKMKEKGDIPEGYSVSREKKERFSLILESASTNQTSMYLCASSLGDPSYQPQHFGDGTRLSIL.

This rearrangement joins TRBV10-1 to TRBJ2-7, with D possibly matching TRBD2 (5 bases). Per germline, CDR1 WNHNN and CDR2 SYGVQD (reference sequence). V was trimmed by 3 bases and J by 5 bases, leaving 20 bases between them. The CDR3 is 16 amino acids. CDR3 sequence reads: CASSDREGRYLDEQYF. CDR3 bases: TGCGCCAGCAGTGACCGTGAGGGCCGCTATTTGGACGAGCAGTACTTC.

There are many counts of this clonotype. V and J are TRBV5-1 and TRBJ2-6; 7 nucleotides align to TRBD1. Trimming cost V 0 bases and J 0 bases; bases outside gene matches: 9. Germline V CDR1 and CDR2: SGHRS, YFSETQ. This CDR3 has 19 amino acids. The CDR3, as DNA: TGCGCCAGCAGCTTGGAAGGGACAGTTCTAAACTCTGGGGCCAACGTCCTGACTTTC. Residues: CASSLEGTVLNSGANVLTF.

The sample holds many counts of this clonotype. The CDR3 region is CASSPRQRAGGETQYF. For the CDR3, the DNA is TGCGCCAGCAGCCCTCGGCAGCGAGCGGGAGGAGAGACCCAGTACTTC. The rearrangement links TRBV5-1 to TRBJ2-5; TRBD2 matches at 9 bases. V was clipped by 4 bases and J by 4 bases; unmatched bases: 11. The CDR3 loop spans 16 amino acids. Germline values: CDR1 SGHRS, CDR2 YFSETQ.

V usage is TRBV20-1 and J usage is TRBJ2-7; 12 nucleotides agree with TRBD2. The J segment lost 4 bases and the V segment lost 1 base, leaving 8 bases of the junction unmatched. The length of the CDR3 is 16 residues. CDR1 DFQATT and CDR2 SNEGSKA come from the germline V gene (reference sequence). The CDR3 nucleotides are TGCAGTGCTAGAGGGACTAGCGGGAATATCTTATACGAGCAGTACTTC. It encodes CSARGTSGNILYEQYF.

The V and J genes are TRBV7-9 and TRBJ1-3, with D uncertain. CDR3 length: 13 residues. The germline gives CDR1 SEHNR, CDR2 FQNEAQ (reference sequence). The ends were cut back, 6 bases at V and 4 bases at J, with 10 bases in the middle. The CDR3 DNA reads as TGTGCCAGCAGTTTCCCAGGCGGAAACACCATATATTTT. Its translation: CASSFPGGNTIYF.

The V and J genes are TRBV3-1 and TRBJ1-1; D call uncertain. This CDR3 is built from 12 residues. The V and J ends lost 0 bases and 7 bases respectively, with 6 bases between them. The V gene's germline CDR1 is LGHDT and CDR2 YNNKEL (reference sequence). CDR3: CASSQDRLEAFF. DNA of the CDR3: TGTGCCAGCAGCCAAGACAGACTTGAAGCTTTCTTT. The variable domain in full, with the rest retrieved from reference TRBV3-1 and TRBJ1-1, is DTAVSQTPKYLVTQMGNDKSIKCEQNLGHDTMYWYKQDSKKFLKIMFSYNNKELIINETVPNRFSPKSPDKAHLNLHINSLELGDSAVYFCASSQDRLEAFFGQGTRLTVV.

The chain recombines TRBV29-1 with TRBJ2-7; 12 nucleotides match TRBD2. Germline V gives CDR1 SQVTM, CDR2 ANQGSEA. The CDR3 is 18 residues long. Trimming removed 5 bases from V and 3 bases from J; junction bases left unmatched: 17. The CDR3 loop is CSVSGGRLSLAGGYEQYF. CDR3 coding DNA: TGCAGCGTTTCTGGGGGCAGGCTCTCACTAGCGGGGGGCTACGAGCAGTACTTC.

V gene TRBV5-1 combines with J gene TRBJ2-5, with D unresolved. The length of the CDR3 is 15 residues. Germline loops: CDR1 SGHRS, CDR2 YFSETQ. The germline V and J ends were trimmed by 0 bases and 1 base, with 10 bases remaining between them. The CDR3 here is CASSLGVRPQETQYF. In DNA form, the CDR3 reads TGCGCCAGCAGCTTGGGGGTTCGACCCCAAGAGACCCAGTACTTC.

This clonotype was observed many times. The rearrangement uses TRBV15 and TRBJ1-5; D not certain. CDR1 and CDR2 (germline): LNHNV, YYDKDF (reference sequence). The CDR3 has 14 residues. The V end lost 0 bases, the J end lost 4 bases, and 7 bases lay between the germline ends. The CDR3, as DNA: TGTGCCACCAGCAGAGAAATCGGGAATCAGCCCCAGCATTTT. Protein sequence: CATSREIGNQPQHF.

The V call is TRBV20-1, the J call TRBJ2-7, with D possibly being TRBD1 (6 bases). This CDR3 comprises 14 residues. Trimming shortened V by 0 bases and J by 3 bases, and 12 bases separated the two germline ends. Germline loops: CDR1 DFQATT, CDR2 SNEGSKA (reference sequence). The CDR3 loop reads CSAREPGDVYEQYF. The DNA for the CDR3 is TGCAGTGCTAGAGAGCCAGGGGACGTCTACGAGCAGTACTTC.

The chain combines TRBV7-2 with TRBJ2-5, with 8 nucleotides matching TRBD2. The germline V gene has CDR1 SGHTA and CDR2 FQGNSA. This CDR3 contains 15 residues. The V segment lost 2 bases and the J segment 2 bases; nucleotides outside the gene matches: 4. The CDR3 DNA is TGTGCCAGCAGCTTACAGGCGGGGGGACAAGAGACCCAGTACTTC. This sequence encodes CASSLQAGGQETQYF.